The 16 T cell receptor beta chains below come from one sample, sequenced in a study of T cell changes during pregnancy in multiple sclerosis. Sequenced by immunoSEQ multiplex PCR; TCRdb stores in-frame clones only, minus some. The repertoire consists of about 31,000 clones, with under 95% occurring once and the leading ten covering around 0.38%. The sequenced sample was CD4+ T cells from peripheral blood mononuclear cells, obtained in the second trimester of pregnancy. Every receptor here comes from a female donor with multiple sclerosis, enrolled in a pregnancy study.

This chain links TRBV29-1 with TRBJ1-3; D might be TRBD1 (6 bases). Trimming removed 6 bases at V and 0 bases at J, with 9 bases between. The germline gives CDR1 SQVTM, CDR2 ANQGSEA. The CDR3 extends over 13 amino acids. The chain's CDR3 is CSVGTLSGNTIYF. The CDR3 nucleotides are TGCAGCGTCGGGACACTCTCTGGAAACACCATATATTTT.

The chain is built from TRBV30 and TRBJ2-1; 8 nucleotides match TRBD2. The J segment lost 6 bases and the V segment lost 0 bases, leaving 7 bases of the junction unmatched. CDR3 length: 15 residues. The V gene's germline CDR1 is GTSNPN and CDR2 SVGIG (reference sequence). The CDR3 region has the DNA TGTGCCTGGAGTGTTCGAGCGGGAGTGATCAATGAGCAGTTCTTC. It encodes CAWSVRAGVINEQFF.

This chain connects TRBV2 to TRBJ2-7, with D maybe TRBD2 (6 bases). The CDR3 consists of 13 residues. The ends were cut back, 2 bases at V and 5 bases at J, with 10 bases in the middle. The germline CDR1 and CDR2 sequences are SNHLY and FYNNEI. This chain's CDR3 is CASSESPSDEQYF. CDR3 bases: TGTGCCAGCAGTGAAAGTCCTAGCGACGAGCAGTACTTC.

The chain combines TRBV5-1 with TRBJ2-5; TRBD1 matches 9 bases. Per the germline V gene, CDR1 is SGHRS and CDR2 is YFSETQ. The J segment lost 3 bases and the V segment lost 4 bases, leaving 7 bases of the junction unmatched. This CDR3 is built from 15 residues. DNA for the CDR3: TGCGCCAGCAGCGCGGGGGACAGGGAGGAAGAGACCCAGTACTTC. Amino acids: CASSAGDREEETQYF.

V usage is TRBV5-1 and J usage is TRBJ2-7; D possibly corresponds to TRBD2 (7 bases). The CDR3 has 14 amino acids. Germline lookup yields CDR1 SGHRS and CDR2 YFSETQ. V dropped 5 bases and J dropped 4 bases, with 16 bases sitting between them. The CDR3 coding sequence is TGCGCCAGCAGACGCGCCGGGGGGCGATACGAGCAGTACTTC. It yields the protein CASRRAGGRYEQYF.

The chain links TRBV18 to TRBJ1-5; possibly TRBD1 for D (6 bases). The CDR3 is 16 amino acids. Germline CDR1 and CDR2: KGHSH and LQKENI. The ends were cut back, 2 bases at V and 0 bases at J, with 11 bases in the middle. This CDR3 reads CASSPISGHSNQPQHF. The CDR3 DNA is TGTGCCAGCTCACCAATATCGGGACATAGCAATCAGCCCCAGCATTTT.

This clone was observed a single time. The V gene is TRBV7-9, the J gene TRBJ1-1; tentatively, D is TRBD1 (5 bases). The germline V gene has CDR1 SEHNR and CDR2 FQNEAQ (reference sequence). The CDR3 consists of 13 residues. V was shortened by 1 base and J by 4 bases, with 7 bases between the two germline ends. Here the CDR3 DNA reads TGTGCCAGCAGCTTAGATCAGGGCACTGAAGCTTTCTTT. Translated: CASSLDQGTEAFF.

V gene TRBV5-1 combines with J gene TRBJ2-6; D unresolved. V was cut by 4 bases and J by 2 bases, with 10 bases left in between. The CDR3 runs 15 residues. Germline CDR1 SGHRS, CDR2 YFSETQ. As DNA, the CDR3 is TGCGCCAGCAGCCTAGTCCCCCCTGGGGCCAACGTCCTGACTTTC. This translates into CASSLVPPGANVLTF.

Here the CDR3 reads CASSIGTTSTDTQYF. The CDR3 bases are TGTGCCAGCAGCATCGGGACTACCTCCACAGATACGCAGTATTTT. The rearrangement links TRBV7-9 to TRBJ2-3; TRBD2 agrees at 7 bases. CDR3 size: 15 residues. Germline trimming cut 5 bases from V and 2 bases from J; bases unmatched to any gene: 7. Germline V gene sequence: CDR1 SEHNR, CDR2 FQNEAQ (reference sequence). The whole variable domain, filled in from reference TRBV7-9 and TRBJ2-3, reads DTGVSQNPRHKITKRGQNVTFRCDPISEHNRLYWYRQTLGQGPEFLTYFQNEAQLEKSRLLSDRFSAERPKGSFSTLEIQRTEQGDSAMYLCASSIGTTSTDTQYFGPGTRLTVL.

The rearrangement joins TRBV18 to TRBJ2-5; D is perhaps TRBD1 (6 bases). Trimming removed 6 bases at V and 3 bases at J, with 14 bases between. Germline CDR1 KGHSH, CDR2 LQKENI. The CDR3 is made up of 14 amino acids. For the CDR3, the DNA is TGTGCCAGCTCCTACACCGGACAGAAAGAGACCCAGTACTTC. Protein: CASSYTGQKETQYF.

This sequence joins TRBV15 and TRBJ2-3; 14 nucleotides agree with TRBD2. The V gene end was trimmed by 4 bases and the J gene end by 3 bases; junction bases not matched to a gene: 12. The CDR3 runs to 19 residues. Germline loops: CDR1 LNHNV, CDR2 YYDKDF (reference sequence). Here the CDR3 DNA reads TGTGCCACCAGCACCCCGAAGACTAGCGGGAGGGCCATGACAGATACGCAGTATTTT. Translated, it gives CATSTPKTSGRAMTDTQYF.

CDR3 loop: CASSKGLAANTGELFF. The CDR3 DNA reads TGTGCCAGCAGCAAGGGACTAGCGGCGAACACCGGGGAGCTGTTTTTT. The chain employs TRBV9 and TRBJ2-2; 11 bases align to TRBD2. Germline CDR1 SGDLS, CDR2 YYNGEE. Trimming removed 4 bases from V and 0 bases from J; junction bases left unmatched: 2. The CDR3 length is 16 residues.

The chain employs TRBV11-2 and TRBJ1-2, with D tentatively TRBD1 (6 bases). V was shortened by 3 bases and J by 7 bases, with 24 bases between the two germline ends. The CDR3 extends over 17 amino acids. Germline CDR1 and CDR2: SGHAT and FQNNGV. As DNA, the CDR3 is TGTGCCAGCAGCTTTCCCTTCCGGGGGGCAAGTAAGAGTGGCTACACCTTC. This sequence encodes CASSFPFRGASKSGYTF.

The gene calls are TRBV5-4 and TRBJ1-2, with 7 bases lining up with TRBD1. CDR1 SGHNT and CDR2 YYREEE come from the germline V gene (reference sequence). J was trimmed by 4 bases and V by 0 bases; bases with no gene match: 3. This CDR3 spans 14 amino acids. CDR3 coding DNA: TGTGCCAGCAGCTTGGGACAGGGCACCTATGGCTACACCTTC. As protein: CASSLGQGTYGYTF.

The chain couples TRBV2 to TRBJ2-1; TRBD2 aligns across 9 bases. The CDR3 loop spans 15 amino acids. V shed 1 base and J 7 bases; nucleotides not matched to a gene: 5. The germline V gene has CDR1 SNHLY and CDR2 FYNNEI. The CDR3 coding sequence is TGTGCCAGCAGTGAAGGGACTAGCGTTGGGAATGAGCAGTTCTTC. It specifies CASSEGTSVGNEQFF.

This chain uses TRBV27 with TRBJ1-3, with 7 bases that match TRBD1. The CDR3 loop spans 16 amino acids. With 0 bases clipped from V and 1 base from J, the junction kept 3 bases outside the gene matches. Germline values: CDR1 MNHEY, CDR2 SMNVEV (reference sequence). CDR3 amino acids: CASSLSPTGSGNTIYF. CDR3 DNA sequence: TGTGCCAGCAGTTTATCGCCGACAGGGTCTGGAAACACCATATATTTT.